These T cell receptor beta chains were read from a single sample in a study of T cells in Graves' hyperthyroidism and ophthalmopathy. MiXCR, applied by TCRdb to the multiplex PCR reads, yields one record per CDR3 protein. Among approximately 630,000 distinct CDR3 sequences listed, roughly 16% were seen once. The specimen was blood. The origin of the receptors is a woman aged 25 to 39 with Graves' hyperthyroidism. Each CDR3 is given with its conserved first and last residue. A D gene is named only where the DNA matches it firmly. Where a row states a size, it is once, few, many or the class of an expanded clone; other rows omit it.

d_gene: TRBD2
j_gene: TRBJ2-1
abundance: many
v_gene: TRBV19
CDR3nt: TGTGCCAGTAGTTTAAGGACTAGCGGAACCTACAATGAGCAGTTCTTC
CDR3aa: CASSLRTSGTYNEQFF

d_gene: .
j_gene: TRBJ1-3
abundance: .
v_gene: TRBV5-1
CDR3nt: TGCGCCAGCAGCTCTACAGGGCACTCTGGAAACACCATATATTTT
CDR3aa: CASSSTGHSGNTIYF

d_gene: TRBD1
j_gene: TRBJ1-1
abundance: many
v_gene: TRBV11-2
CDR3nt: TGTGCCAGCAGCCCGACCGGGACAGGGGCGCGAAGTGAAGCTTTCTTT
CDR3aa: CASSPTGTGARSEAFF

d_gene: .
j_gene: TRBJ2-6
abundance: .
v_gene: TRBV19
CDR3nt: TGTGCCAGTAGTATAGCTCCATCTGGGGCCAACGTCCTGACTTTC
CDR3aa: CASSIAPSGANVLTF

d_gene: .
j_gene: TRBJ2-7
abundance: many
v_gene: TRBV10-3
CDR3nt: TGTGCCATCAGTGAGGGAGGGAGTTTTCTCGAGCAGTACTTC
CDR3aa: CAISEGGSFLEQYF

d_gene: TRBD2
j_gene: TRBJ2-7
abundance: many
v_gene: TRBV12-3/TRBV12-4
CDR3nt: TGTGCCAGCAGTCCGACGGAAAGCGGGAGGGCCGAGCAGTACTTC
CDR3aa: CASSPTESGRAEQYF

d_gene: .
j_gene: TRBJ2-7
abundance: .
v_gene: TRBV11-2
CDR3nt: TGTGCCAGCAGCTTAAATTTTTGGTACGAGCAGTACTTC
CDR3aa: CASSLNFWYEQYF

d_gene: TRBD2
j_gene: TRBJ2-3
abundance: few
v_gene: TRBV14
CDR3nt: TGTGCCAGCAGTCCAGTAGCGGGATTCACAGATACGCAGTATTTT
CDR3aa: CASSPVAGFTDTQYF

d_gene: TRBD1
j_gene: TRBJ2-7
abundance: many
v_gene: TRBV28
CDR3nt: TGTGCCAGCAGTTTTCAGGGACAGGGCACCTACGAGCAGTACTTC
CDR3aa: CASSFQGQGTYEQYF

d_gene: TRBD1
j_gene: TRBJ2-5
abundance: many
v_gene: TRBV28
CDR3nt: TGTGCCAGCAGTTCTAGACAGGGGGTCCAAGAGACCCAGTACTTC
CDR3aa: CASSSRQGVQETQYF

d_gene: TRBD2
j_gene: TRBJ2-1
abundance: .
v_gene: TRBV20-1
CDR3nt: TGCAGTGCTAGAGACCTATTGACTAGCGGGAGTTACAATGAGCAGTTCTTC
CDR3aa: CSARDLLTSGSYNEQFF

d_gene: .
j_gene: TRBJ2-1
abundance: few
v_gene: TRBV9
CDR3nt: TGTGCCAGCAGCGTAGACGGGGGGCTTTCTGAGCAGTTCTTC
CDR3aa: CASSVDGGLSEQFF

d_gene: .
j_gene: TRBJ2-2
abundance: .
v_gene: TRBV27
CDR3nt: TGTGCCAGCAAACAACCGGGACCCACGCGGACCGGGGAGCTGTTTTTT
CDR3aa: CASKQPGPTRTGELFF

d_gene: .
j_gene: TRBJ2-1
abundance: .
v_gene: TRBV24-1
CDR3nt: TGTGCCACTTCGGGCGACAGGTTTGGGAATGAGCAGTTCTTC
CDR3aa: CATSGDRFGNEQFF

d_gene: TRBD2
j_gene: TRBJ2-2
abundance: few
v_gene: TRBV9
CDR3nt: TGTGCCAGCAGCGCCGGACTAGCGGGAGCAAGGACCGGGGAGCTGTTTTTT
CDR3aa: CASSAGLAGARTGELFF

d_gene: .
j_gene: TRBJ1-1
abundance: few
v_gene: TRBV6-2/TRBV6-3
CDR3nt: TGTGCCAGCAGGTTCACCGGGCCAAAGAACACTGAAGCTTTCTTT
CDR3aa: CASRFTGPKNTEAFF

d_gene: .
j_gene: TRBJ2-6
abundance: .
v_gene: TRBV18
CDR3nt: TGTGCCAGCTCATCGCCCATTCGGGGCCGCTTAGGGGCCAACGTCCTGACTTTC
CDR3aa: CASSSPIRGRLGANVLTF

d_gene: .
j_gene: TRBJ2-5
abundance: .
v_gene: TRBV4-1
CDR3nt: TGCGCCAGCAGAGTCCAACTAGGCTCCCGCCCAGAGACCCAGTACTTC
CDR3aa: CASRVQLGSRPETQYF

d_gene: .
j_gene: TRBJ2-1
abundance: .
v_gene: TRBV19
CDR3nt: TGTGCCAGTAGTCAAGAGGCGGGGAGAAGGGCCTACAATGAGCAGTTCTTC
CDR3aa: CASSQEAGRRAYNEQFF

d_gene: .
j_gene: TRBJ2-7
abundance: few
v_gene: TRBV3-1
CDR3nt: TGTGCCAGCAGCCAAGAGTTGCCTAGCGACGGGTCCGAGCAGTACTTC
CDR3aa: CASSQELPSDGSEQYF

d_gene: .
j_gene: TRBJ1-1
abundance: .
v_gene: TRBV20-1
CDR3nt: TGCAGTGCTCTCTCGAACACTGAAGCTTCCTTT
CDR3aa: CSALSNTEASF

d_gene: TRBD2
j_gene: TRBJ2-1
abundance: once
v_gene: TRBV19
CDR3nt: TGTGCCAGTTCAGCGGGATGGGATGAGCAGTTCTTC
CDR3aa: CASSAGWDEQFF

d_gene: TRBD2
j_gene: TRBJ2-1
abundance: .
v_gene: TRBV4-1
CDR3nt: TGCGCCAGCAGCTGGACTAGCGGGAGGAGGTCCTACAATGAGCAGTTCTTC
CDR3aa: CASSWTSGRRSYNEQFF

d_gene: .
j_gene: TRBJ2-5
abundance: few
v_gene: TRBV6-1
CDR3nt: TGTGCCACCTCCCAAGGGGGTAGGGGGACCCAGTACTTC
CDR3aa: CATSQGGRGTQYF

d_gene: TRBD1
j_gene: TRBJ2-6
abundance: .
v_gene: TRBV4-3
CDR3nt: TGCGCCAGCAGCCAATCATACAGGGGGCGGTCTGGGGCCAACGTCCTGACTTTC
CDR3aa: CASSQSYRGRSGANVLTF

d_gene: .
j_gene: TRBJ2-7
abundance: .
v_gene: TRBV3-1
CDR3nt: TGTGCCAGCAGCCCCCCCCGGGGCGGTTTGAACTACGAGCAGTACTTC
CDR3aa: CASSPPRGGLNYEQYF

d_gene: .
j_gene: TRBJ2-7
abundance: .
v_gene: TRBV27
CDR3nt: TGTGCCAGCAGTCCCGACAGTCGGTCGTCGGGAGAGCAGTACTTC
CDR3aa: CASSPDSRSSGEQYF

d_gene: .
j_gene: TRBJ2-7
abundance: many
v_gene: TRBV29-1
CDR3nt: TGCAGCGTTGTGCAGGGCCCCTACGAGCAGTACTTC
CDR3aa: CSVVQGPYEQYF

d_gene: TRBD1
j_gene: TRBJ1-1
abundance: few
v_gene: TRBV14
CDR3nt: TGTGCCAGCAGCCAAGATCGCGCCTCACAGCGACAGGGTAAAGCTTTCTTT
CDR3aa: CASSQDRASQRQGKAFF

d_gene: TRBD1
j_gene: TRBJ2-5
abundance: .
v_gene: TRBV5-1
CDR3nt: TGCGCCAGCAGCCTCGTCCCGGGACAGGGTTATGAGACCCAGTACTTC
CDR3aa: CASSLVPGQGYETQYF

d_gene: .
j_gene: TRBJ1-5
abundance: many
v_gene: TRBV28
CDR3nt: TGTGCCAGCAGAACTAATACTAATCAGCCCCAGCATTTT
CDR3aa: CASRTNTNQPQHF

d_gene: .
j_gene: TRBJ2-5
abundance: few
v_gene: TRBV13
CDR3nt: TGTGCCAGCAGCAAGGGGACGCGAGAGACCCAGTACTTC
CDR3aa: CASSKGTRETQYF

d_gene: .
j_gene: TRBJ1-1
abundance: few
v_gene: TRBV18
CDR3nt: TGTGCCAGCTCACCGGTGGTGAACACTGAAGCTTTCTTT
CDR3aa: CASSPVVNTEAFF